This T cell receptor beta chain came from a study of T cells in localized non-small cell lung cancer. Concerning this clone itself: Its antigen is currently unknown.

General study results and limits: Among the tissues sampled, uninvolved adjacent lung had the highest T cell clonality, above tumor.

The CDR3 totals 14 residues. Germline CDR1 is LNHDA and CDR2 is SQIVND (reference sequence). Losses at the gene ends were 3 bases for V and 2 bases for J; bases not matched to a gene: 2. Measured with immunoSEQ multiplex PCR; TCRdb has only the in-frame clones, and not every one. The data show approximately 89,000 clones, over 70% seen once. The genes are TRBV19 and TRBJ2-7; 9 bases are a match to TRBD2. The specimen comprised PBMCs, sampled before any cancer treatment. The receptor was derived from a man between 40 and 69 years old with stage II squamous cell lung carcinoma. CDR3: CASSISGGTYEQYF. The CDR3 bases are TGTGCCAGTAGTATTAGCGGGGGAACCTACGAGCAGTACTTC.